The 27 T cell receptor beta chains in this list originate from one sample, sequenced in a study of patients and donors after allogeneic stem cell transplantation. One entry per CDR3 protein results from TCRdb running MiXCR on the RT-PCR reads. This sample has roughly 960,000 distinct CDR3 sequences, with over 15% found just once. Input material: blood, either unsorted or a sorted T cell fraction (not recorded which). These TCRs come from a human donor who was either an allogeneic HSCT recipient or a stem cell or donor lymphocyte infusion donor (not recorded which). It is not recorded whose cells these are; they may come from a transplant donor.

The V gene is TRBV11-2, the J gene TRBJ2-1, with TRBD1 matching 7 bases. The V gene end was trimmed by 4 bases and the J gene end by 4 bases; junction bases not matched to a gene: 7. Germline assignment: CDR1 SGHAT and CDR2 FQNNGV. CDR3 length: 15 amino acids. In nucleotides, the CDR3 is TGTGCCAGCAGCTCCCTGAGGGGGCATTACAATGAGCAGTTCTTC. This encodes CASSSLRGHYNEQFF.

This clonotype was recorded at least ten times. The chain carries TRBV20-1 and TRBJ2-1, with 7 positions matching TRBD2. V gave up 1 base and J gave up 6 bases; unmatched junction bases: 12. Germline CDR1 and CDR2: DFQATT and SNEGSKA (reference sequence). The length of the CDR3 is 16 residues. CDR3 residues: CSARGREGRRVNEQFF. CDR3 DNA: TGCAGTGCTAGAGGGAGGGAGGGACGGCGGGTCAATGAGCAGTTCTTC.

This clonotype was counted a few times. This chain connects TRBV10-3 to TRBJ2-3; possible D gene TRBD2, 5 bases. The germline V gene encodes CDR1 ENHRY and CDR2 SYGVKD. V was cut by 0 bases and J by 3 bases, with 10 bases left in between. This CDR3 contains 15 residues. DNA for the CDR3: TGTGCCATCAGTGAGTCTGTCCGGAGGACAGATACGCAGTATTTT. It yields the protein CAISESVRRTDTQYF.

The chain employs TRBV18 and TRBJ2-7; D call uncertain. Germline values: CDR1 KGHSH, CDR2 LQKENI. Trimming took 8 bases from V and 2 from J, leaving 13 bases between them. The CDR3 has 13 amino acids. CDR3 residues: CASTSAPTYEQYF. CDR3 sequence (DNA): TGTGCCAGCACGTCGGCACCCACCTACGAGCAGTACTTC.

This chain links TRBV6-5 with TRBJ2-7; TRBD2 is a possible D gene (6 bases). The length of the CDR3 is 15 residues. Trimming stripped 0 bases from V and 2 bases from J, with 11 bases between. Germline V CDR1 and CDR2: MNHEY, SVGAGI. The CDR3 nucleotides read TGTGCCAGCAGTTACTCGTCTAGCGAACCCTACGAGCAGTACTTC. This codes for CASSYSSSEPYEQYF.

This clonotype turned up a few times. One end of the junction fails to match germline, which may point to a read error. The CDR3 here is CVSSTLAGSYEQYF. CDR3 coding DNA: TGTGTCAGTAGTACTTTAGCGGGGTCCTACGAGCAGTACTTC. The genes are TRBV19 and TRBJ2-7; 8 nucleotides line up with TRBD2. This CDR3 contains 14 residues. Germline V gene lookup returns CDR1 LNHDA and CDR2 SQIVND (reference sequence).

This clonotype has only a few counts. The chain couples TRBV29-1 to TRBJ1-1; TRBD1 matches at 8 bases. The V segment lost 4 bases and the J segment 2 bases; nucleotides outside the gene matches: 6. Germline CDR1 SQVTM, CDR2 ANQGSEA. The CDR3 consists of 14 residues. CDR3: CSVARTGTNTEAFF. In DNA, the CDR3 is TGCAGCGTTGCCCGGACAGGGACTAACACTGAAGCTTTCTTT.

This clonotype appeared a few times. J is TRBJ1-2 and V is TRBV6-5; a possible D gene is TRBD1 (6 bases). V gave up 4 bases and J gave up 2 bases, with 8 bases separating them. The CDR3 runs 13 residues. The germline V gene encodes CDR1 MNHEY and CDR2 SVGAGI. The CDR3 spells CASSWDTNYGYTF. DNA of the CDR3: TGTGCCAGCAGTTGGGACACGAACTATGGCTACACCTTC.

The genes are TRBV11-2 and TRBJ2-1; 10 bases align to TRBD2. The CDR3 covers 16 residues. CDR1 is SGHAT, CDR2 FQNNGV, per germline. J was trimmed by 3 bases and V by 1 base; bases with no gene match: 3. The CDR3 region has the DNA TGTGCCAGCAGCTTAGCCCTAGCGGGAGACTACAATGAGCAGTTCTTC. This sequence encodes CASSLALAGDYNEQFF.

The chain couples TRBV5-6 to TRBJ2-7, with 7 bases identical to TRBD2. CDR1 is SGHDT and CDR2 is YYEEEE in the germline V gene. Losses at the gene ends were 2 bases for V and 6 bases for J; bases not matched to a gene: 11. This CDR3 spans 15 amino acids. CDR3 DNA: TGTGCCAGCAGCTTCGCCCGGACTAGGTCGTCCGAGCAGTACTTC. It codes for CASSFARTRSSEQYF.

V and J are TRBV20-1 and TRBJ2-1, with 13 bases fitting TRBD2. The CDR3 has 16 amino acids. After removal of 6 bases from V and 5 bases from J, the junction contained 10 bases not matched to a gene. Germline V lookup: CDR1 DFQATT, CDR2 SNEGSKA (reference sequence). This CDR3 reads CSAWTSGGLRHNEQFF. CDR3 bases: TGCAGTGCCTGGACTAGCGGGGGTCTCCGGCACAATGAGCAGTTCTTC.

This clonotype occurred a few times. The rearrangement links TRBV5-1 to TRBJ1-1; D is uncertain. Germline-derived CDR1 and CDR2 are SGHRS and YFSETQ. Trimming removed 1 base from V and 1 base from J, with 8 bases in between. The CDR3 has 14 amino acids. CDR3 DNA: TGCGCCAGCAGCTTGATAATGGCGAACACTGAAGCTTTCTTT. Amino acid sequence: CASSLIMANTEAFF.

This clonotype occurred a few times. The gene calls are TRBV12-3 or TRBV12-4 and TRBJ2-7; 7 bases match TRBD1. This CDR3 contains 15 residues. Unmatched junction bases numbered 7, after V lost 5 bases and J lost 0 bases. The CDR3 bases are TGTGCCAGCAGTAAAGGACAGGCCCTCTCCTACGAGCAGTACTTC. This translates into CASSKGQALSYEQYF.

This clonotype was detected a few times. This sequence joins TRBV19 and TRBJ1-5; no clear D gene. Per germline, CDR1 LNHDA and CDR2 SQIVND (reference sequence). Trimming took 7 bases from V and 4 from J, leaving 11 bases between them. This CDR3 is 13 amino acids long. CDR3 nucleotide sequence: TGTGCCAGTAACTTGGACCGAAATCAGCCCCAGCATTTT. Amino acid sequence: CASNLDRNQPQHF.

This clonotype was detected a few times. A much larger clone lies one base from this, so it may be a read error. The chain employs TRBV10-3 and TRBJ2-7; D is possibly TRBD2 (6 bases). Trimming removed 4 bases from V and 5 bases from J, with 6 bases in between. Germline CDR1 and CDR2: ENHRY and SYGVKD. This CDR3 region has 11 residues. The CDR3 bases are TGTGCCATCAGTGGGGGGGACGAGCAGTACTTC. This codes for CAISGGDEQYF.

The rearrangement joins TRBV7-9 to TRBJ1-1; D possibly corresponds to TRBD1 (6 bases). The CDR3 totals 13 residues. Looked up from germline, CDR1 is SEHNR and CDR2 is FQNEAQ (reference sequence). V dropped 4 bases and J dropped 6 bases, with 12 bases sitting between them. CDR3 sequence reads: CASSSTGPAEAFF. CDR3 DNA: TGTGCCAGCAGCTCAACAGGGCCGGCTGAAGCTTTCTTT.

V and J are TRBV7-2 and TRBJ1-2, with D perhaps matching TRBD1 (6 bases). V lost 1 base to trimming and J lost 4 bases, with 10 bases between them. The CDR3 has 14 amino acids. The germline V gene has CDR1 SGHTA and CDR2 FQGNSA. CDR3 bases: TGTGCCAGCAGCTTAGTCGGGGGGGCCTATGGCTACACCTTC. Protein sequence: CASSLVGGAYGYTF.

This chain connects TRBV9 to TRBJ1-1; D uncertain. Germline CDR1 reads SGDLS; CDR2 reads YYNGEE. There are 15 residues in the CDR3. V gave up 0 bases and J gave up 6 bases, with 15 bases separating them. CDR3 DNA: TGTGCCAGCAGCGTAGGGTCGGAAGGGTCAGCTGAAGCTTTCTTT. It encodes CASSVGSEGSAEAFF.

Turning to this clonotype: Its ends do not fully match the called genes, so a read error is possible. This sequence joins TRBV12-3 or TRBV12-4 and TRBJ1-1; tentatively, D is TRBD1 (6 bases). The CDR3 spans 16 residues. CDR3 sequence (DNA): TGTGACAGCAGTTCGTATAGTTGGACAGCGAACACTGAAGCTTTCTTT. It translates to CDSSSYSWTANTEAFF.

This rearrangement joins TRBV3-1 to TRBJ1-1; D unclear. The CDR3 covers 13 residues. Germline CDR1 reads LGHDT; CDR2 reads YNNKEL (reference sequence). V lost 1 base to trimming and J lost 13 bases, with 16 bases between them. The CDR3 DNA reads TGTGCCAGCAGCCAAGGGGAGGTACGGGCGAGTTTCTTT. This sequence encodes CASSQGEVRASFF. Full variable domain (missing parts from reference TRBV3-1 and TRBJ1-1): DTAVSQTPKYLVTQMGNDKSIKCEQNLGHDTMYWYKQDSKKFLKIMFSYNNKELIINETVPNRFSPKSPDKAHLNLHINSLELGDSAVYFCASSQGEVRASFFGQGTRLTVV.

This clonotype was observed a handful of times. The chain joins TRBV25-1 to TRBJ1-1, with D perhaps matching TRBD1 (5 bases). With 3 bases removed from V and 1 base from J, the gap between germline ends came to 12 bases. The CDR3 sequence is 15 residues long. The germline gives CDR1 MGHDK, CDR2 SYGVNS. The CDR3 DNA follows: TGTGCCAGCAGTGACTCGGGACGTTCGAACACTGAAGCTTTCTTT. Amino acids: CASSDSGRSNTEAFF.

The V gene is TRBV6-2 or TRBV6-3, the J gene TRBJ2-3, with 9 positions matching TRBD2. In germline, CDR1 is MNHEY, CDR2 SVGEGT. CDR3 length equals 16 residues. Unmatched junction bases numbered 14, after V lost 4 bases and J lost 9 bases. CDR3 bases: TGTGCCAGCAGTTCTGGCGGGGGGGCAATGATCGGCACGCAGTATTTT. It specifies CASSSGGGAMIGTQYF.

This clonotype was counted only a few times. The chain carries TRBV5-1 and TRBJ2-7, with D possibly matching TRBD1 (5 bases). This CDR3 spans 14 amino acids. The V end lost 5 bases, the J end lost 2 bases, and 14 bases lay between the germline ends. Per the germline V gene, CDR1 is SGHRS and CDR2 is YFSETQ. In DNA form, the CDR3 reads TGCGCCAGCAGGGCAGGGCCAATGACCTACGAGCAGTACTTC. Translation: CASRAGPMTYEQYF.

Only a few counts were recorded for this clonotype. V usage is TRBV14 and J usage is TRBJ1-1; D possibly corresponds to TRBD1 (5 bases). The CDR3 is 16 residues long. Germline V lookup: CDR1 SGHDN, CDR2 FVKESK. The V gene lost 2 bases and the J gene lost 1 base, with 14 bases spanning the gap. The CDR3, as DNA: TGTGCCAGCAGCCAACGTCCAGGGATACCGAACACTGAAGCTTTCTTT. Translated, it gives CASSQRPGIPNTEAFF.

The chain joins TRBV7-6 to TRBJ1-4, with no clear D. V was clipped by 5 bases and J by 8 bases, with 12 bases between them. CDR1 is SGHVS and CDR2 is FNYEAQ in the germline V gene. The length of the CDR3 is 13 residues. The CDR3 region is CASSPGSWEKLFF. Written as DNA, the CDR3 is TGTGCCAGCAGCCCGGGGTCTTGGGAAAAACTGTTTTTT.

This clonotype was recorded a few times. The V gene is TRBV2, the J gene TRBJ1-1; 10 bases line up with TRBD1. This CDR3 contains 15 residues. Trimming at V came to 7 bases and at J to 2 bases, leaving 7 bases not matched to a gene. Germline assignment: CDR1 SNHLY and CDR2 FYNNEI. CDR3: CASTTRTGGNTEAFF. CDR3 bases: TGTGCCAGCACTACTAGGACAGGGGGAAACACTGAAGCTTTCTTT.

The CDR3 DNA reads as TGTGCCAAAAACTGGGCCTCGGGGAGCGAGCAGTACTTC. Translated, it gives CAKNWASGSEQYF. The gene calls are TRBV24-1 and TRBJ2-7; D may be TRBD2 (5 bases). Germline CDR1 is KGHDR and CDR2 is SFDVKD. Trimming stripped 11 bases from V and 6 bases from J, with 19 bases between. CDR3 length equals 13 residues.